This TCR beta chain was profiled in a study of human T cells and chemical hapten exposure. Library construction involved attaching unique molecular identifiers to individual cDNA molecules, which allowed quantitative, reproducible TCR counting. One entry per CDR3 protein, called by TCRdb with MiXCR from the RACE reads. Here the sample spans about 98,000 distinct CDR3 sequences, 10% to 13% being singletons. Time point noted: pre-sensitization, week 0. Described treatment: therapeutic diphenylcyclopropenone sensitization with weekly scalp DPC. Donors were 18 to 70-year-old alopecia patients suitable for DPC. The authors extracted total RNA from unfractionated whole blood. The CDR3 consists of 15 residues. V was trimmed by 2 bases and J by 6 bases, leaving 13 bases between them. Per the germline V gene, CDR1 is SGHTA and CDR2 is FQGNSA.

The material sequenced was whole blood, taken in connection with sensitization to the hapten diphenylcyclopropenone (DPC). J is TRBJ2-2 and V is TRBV7-2; D unclear. This TCR came from a woman aged 60-75 years with alopecia areata. Some clones in this sample may be carry-over from other donors' samples. Written as DNA, the CDR3 is TGTGCCAGCAGCTTATGGACCGGACGGGCCGGGGAGCTGTTTTTT. It is translated as CASSLWTGRAGELFF.